These 2 T cell receptor beta chains were all obtained from the same sample, sequenced in a study of somatic mutations in cytotoxic T cells in rheumatoid arthritis. Sequencing used immunoSEQ multiplex PCR; TCRdb keeps in-frame clones, though not all of them. This sample carries 12,000 to 15,000 clones, approximately 84% of them seen once, and the ten largest clones take less than 9%. The sequenced material came from CD8+ T cells sorted from blood. The receptor set was obtained from an adult with rheumatoid arthritis.

The genes are TRBV5-1 and TRBJ2-3; the D is unclear. V was shortened by 4 bases and J by 7 bases, with 13 bases between the two germline ends. In germline, CDR1 is SGHRS, CDR2 YFSETQ. CDR3 size: 13 residues. The DNA for the CDR3 is TGCGCCAGCAGCCCGGCCAGTGGGAATACGCAGTATTTT. Amino acids: CASSPASGNTQYF.

The chain combines TRBV30 with TRBJ1-3, with D uncertain. Germline values: CDR1 GTSNPN, CDR2 SVGIG (reference sequence). CDR3 length: 12 residues. Between the trimmed V and J ends, which lost 4 bases and 4 bases, there was a span of 8 bases. CDR3 in amino acids: CAWKLMGNTIYF. Here the CDR3 DNA reads TGTGCCTGGAAATTAATGGGAAACACCATATATTTT.